A single sample is the source of the 25 T cell receptor beta chains below, sequenced in a study of T cells in women clearing cervical HPV infection. The data were produced by immunoSEQ multiplex PCR, yet TCRdb's version contains in-frame clones alone and is incomplete. The sample table sets out 15,000 to 20,000 clones. The sequencing sample was made of blood buffy coat. The receptors were sampled from a woman between 18 and 75 years old with a cervical HPV16 infection that either progressed to CIN3+ or cleared (not recorded which).

For this clone: The read ends 3 residues early relative to the CDR3; the germline J gene fills the gap. This chain connects TRBV19 to TRBJ2-2; possible D gene TRBD1, 6 bases. The CDR3 has 14 amino acids. V gave up 10 bases and J gave up 0 bases, with 12 bases separating them. Germline values: CDR1 LNHDA, CDR2 SQIVND (reference sequence). The CDR3 sequence: CATAGTTNTGELFF. The part of the CDR3 DNA that was read is TGTGCCACCGCCGGGACAACGAACACCGGGGAG.

Details on this clone: The read terminates 3 residues before the CDR3 end, so the remaining end is supplied by the germline J gene. The chain combines TRBV5-1 with TRBJ2-5, with 13 nucleotides matching TRBD2. CDR1 is SGHRS, CDR2 YFSETQ, per germline. This CDR3 has 18 amino acids. Trimming at V came to 4 bases and at J to 3 bases, leaving 12 bases not matched to a gene. The CDR3 here is CASSAGTSGNVLKETQYF. CDR3 bases read: TGCGCCAGCAGCGCCGGGACTAGCGGGAACGTGTTAAAAGAGACC.

As regards this clone: The read finishes 3 residues shy of the CDR3 end, and the germline J gene is used to complete it. The chain has TRBV19 and TRBJ2-5, with TRBD2 identical over 7 bases. V lost 3 bases to trimming and J lost 4 bases; unmatched junction nucleotides: 8. This CDR3 is built from 15 residues. The germline V gene has CDR1 LNHDA and CDR2 SQIVND (reference sequence). The CDR3 DNA, read in part, is TGTGCCAGTAGTATTGTAGCGGGTGGGGGAGAGACC. Translation: CASSIVAGGGET. The full CDR3 reads CASSIVAGGGETQYF. Complete variable domain (other parts from reference TRBV19 and TRBJ2-5): DGGITQSPKYLFRKEGQNVTLSCEQNLNHDAMYWYRQDPGQGLRLIYYSQIVNDFQKGDIAEGYSVSREKKESFPLTVTSAQKNPTAFYLCASSIVAGGGETQYFGPGTRLLVL.

On this clone: The CDR3 end lies 3 residues beyond the end of the read and is filled in from the germline J gene. Within the sample, other DNA sequences also encode this same CDR3. This rearrangement joins TRBV7-3 to TRBJ1-2; a weak D match, TRBD1 (6 bases). The V end lost 2 bases, the J end lost 3 bases, and 10 bases lay between the germline ends. Germline V CDR1 and CDR2: SGHTA, FQGTGA. The CDR3 consists of 14 residues. The covered CDR3 bases are TGTGCCAGCAGCTTATACAGGGTAGACTATGGC. As protein: CASSLYRVDYG. The CDR3 in full is CASSLYRVDYGYTF.

For this clone: The observed sequence ends 3 residues before the CDR3 terminus, with the missing tail filled in from the germline J gene. The chain joins TRBV5-1 to TRBJ2-2, with TRBD2 matching over 7 bases. The germline gives CDR1 SGHRS, CDR2 YFSETQ. The CDR3 loop spans 18 amino acids. V lost 2 bases, J lost 5 bases, and 15 bases stayed unmatched. The CDR3 region is CASSLVGLAGIGTGELFF. The part of the CDR3 DNA that was read is TGCGCCAGCAGCTTAGTCGGGTTAGCGGGCATCGGAACCGGGGAG.

Concerning this clone itself: The DNA ends 3 residues before the CDR3 does, and the rest of the CDR3 is filled in from the germline J gene. This chain joins TRBV28 and TRBJ2-3; tentative D call: TRBD1 (6 bases). The V end was cut by 6 bases, the J end by 3 bases, with 16 bases between. CDR1 is MDHEN, CDR2 SYDVKM, per germline. The CDR3 is made up of 15 amino acids. Incomplete CDR3 DNA: TGTGCCAGCAGCCCCGCAGGGGAGATGACAGATACG. Protein sequence: CASSPAGEMTDT. In full, the CDR3 is CASSPAGEMTDTQYF.

To note about this clone: The observed sequence ends 3 residues before the CDR3 terminus, with the missing tail filled in from the germline J gene. The V gene is TRBV5-4, the J gene TRBJ2-2; D is undetermined. V was cut by 2 bases and J by 4 bases, with 3 bases left in between. Germline assignment: CDR1 SGHNT and CDR2 YYREEE (reference sequence). The CDR3 is 12 residues long. The CDR3 protein is CASSFSTGELFF. CDR3 DNA (partial): TGTGCCAGCAGCTTTAGCACCGGGGAG.

As regards this clone: The read halts 3 residues ahead of the CDR3 end, with the missing end drawn from the germline J gene. The chain recombines TRBV2 with TRBJ2-5, with 10 positions matching TRBD2. Germline V lookup: CDR1 SNHLY, CDR2 FYNNEI. This CDR3 contains 15 residues. Losses at the gene ends were 2 bases for V and 1 base for J; bases not matched to a gene: 1. CDR3 amino acids: CASSELAGAQETQYF. CDR3 DNA (partial): TGTGCCAGCAGTGAACTAGCGGGGGCCCAAGAGACC.

Note on this clone: Sequencing ends 3 residues short of the CDR3 end; the germline J gene provides the rest. This sequence joins TRBV7-2 and TRBJ2-7, with 9 bases lining up with TRBD2. The CDR3 runs 15 residues. With 3 bases clipped from V and 5 bases from J, the junction kept 8 bases outside the gene matches. Germline-derived CDR1 and CDR2 are SGHTA and FQGNSA. The part of the CDR3 DNA that was read is TGTGCCAGCAGCTTGGGCGGGGGGGCGCAAAACGAG. This sequence encodes CASSLGGGAQNE. The full CDR3 sequence reads CASSLGGGAQNEQYF.

With regard to this clone: Read data end 3 residues before the CDR3 end; the end is taken from the germline J gene. This chain uses TRBV19 with TRBJ1-1; D perhaps matches TRBD1 (5 bases). Germline V lookup: CDR1 LNHDA, CDR2 SQIVND (reference sequence). V was clipped by 2 bases and J by 0 bases, with 13 bases between them. There are 16 residues in the CDR3. The CDR3 is CASSIRSRGLNTEAFF. CDR3 DNA (partial): TGTGCCAGTAGTATACGCTCGAGGGGCTTGAACACTGAA.

Turning to this clone: Read coverage stops 3 residues before the CDR3 terminus; the germline J gene supplies the remainder. The genes are TRBV5-4 and TRBJ1-1; 7 nucleotides align to TRBD1. The CDR3 is 15 residues long. CDR1 is SGHNT, CDR2 YYREEE, per germline (reference sequence). V shed 7 bases, J shed 0 bases, and the junction held 9 bases outside the gene matches. The CDR3 is CASSEGAGMNTEAFF. The DNA read from the CDR3 is TGTGCCAGCTCCGAGGGGGCGGGGATGAACACTGAA. The full variable domain, with the rest looked up from reference TRBV5-4 and TRBJ1-1, is ETGVTQSPTHLIKTRGQQVTLRCSSQSGHNTVSWYQQALGQGPQFIFQYYREEENGRGNFPPRFSGLQFPNYSSELNVNALELDDSALYLCASSEGAGMNTEAFFGQGTRLTVV.

Details on this clone: The CDR3 goes on 3 residues after the read ends, and that part is filled in from the germline J gene. The chain joins TRBV4-2 to TRBJ1-6, with 8 bases identical to TRBD1. V dropped 4 bases and J dropped 7; count of bases not matched to a gene: 12. CDR1 is LGHNA and CDR2 is YNFKEQ in the germline V gene. The length of the CDR3 is 17 residues. The CDR3 sequence: CASSLDRDRNSNSPLHF. The sequenced CDR3 bases are TGTGCCAGCAGCCTAGACCGGGACAGGAATTCAAATTCACCC.

With regard to this clone: The read halts 3 residues ahead of the CDR3 end, with the missing end drawn from the germline J gene. Other DNA sequences in the sample encode the same CDR3. The chain is built from TRBV18 and TRBJ1-4; TRBD1 agrees at 11 bases. The CDR3 loop spans 14 amino acids. After removal of 4 bases from V and 5 bases from J, the junction contained 0 bases not matched to a gene. The germline CDR1 and CDR2 sequences are KGHSH and LQKENI. Partial CDR3 DNA: TGTGCCAGCTCACGGGACAGGGGGAATGAAAAA. Protein: CASSRDRGNEK. The CDR3 reads in full as CASSRDRGNEKLFF.

Turning to this clone: The sequence runs out 3 residues before the end of the CDR3; the remainder is reconstructed from the germline J gene. The gene calls are TRBV29-1 and TRBJ1-2; D gene unclear. Trimming took 3 bases from V and 2 from J, leaving 13 bases between them. This CDR3 is built from 14 residues. Germline-derived CDR1 and CDR2 are SQVTM and ANQGSEA. The covered CDR3 bases are TGCAGCGTTGATATAGCAGTGTCGAACTATGGC. Translating gives CSVDIAVSNYG. The entire CDR3 reads CSVDIAVSNYGYTF.

A note on this clone: Relative to the germline gene, one junction end is altered; a read error may explain this. The CDR3 extends 3 residues past the end of the read, so its final part is completed from the germline J gene. The V call is TRBV18, the J call TRBJ2-7; TRBD2 agrees at 10 bases. Germline CDR1 is KGHSH and CDR2 is LQKENI. The CDR3 contains 15 residues. The CDR3 reads CTSSPSSGRYHEQYF. The covered CDR3 bases are TGTACCAGCTCACCCTCTAGCGGGAGATACCACGAG.

For this clone: Read data end 3 residues before the CDR3 end; the end is taken from the germline J gene. The chain has TRBV20-1 and TRBJ2-5; D is possibly TRBD1 (6 bases). V lost 4 bases to trimming and J lost 4 bases, with 10 bases between them. Germline V gene lookup returns CDR1 DFQATT and CDR2 SNEGSKA (reference sequence). The CDR3 sequence is 12 residues long. CDR3 DNA, as far as it was read: TGCAGTGCTATCCCAGGGGCAGAGACC. Residues: CSAIPGAET. From start to end, the CDR3 is CSAIPGAETQYF.

Notes on this clone: Read coverage stops 3 residues before the CDR3 terminus; the germline J gene supplies the remainder. The chain joins TRBV30 to TRBJ2-7; 7 bases are a match to TRBD1. The CDR3 has 13 amino acids. Trimming removed 2 bases from V and 5 bases from J; junction bases left unmatched: 6. Germline CDR1 reads GTSNPN; CDR2 reads SVGIG (reference sequence). The CDR3 bases that were read are TGTGCCTGGAGTTGGGGACAGAATGACGAG. Its protein is CAWSWGQNDE. The complete CDR3 protein is CAWSWGQNDEQYF.

The chain's CDR3 is CSASGQGVNAGELFF. Partial CDR3 DNA: TGCAGTGCATCGGGACAGGGGGTTAATGCCGGGGAG. The rearrangement joins TRBV20-1 to TRBJ2-2; 11 bases are shared with TRBD1. The read gets to within 3 residues of the CDR3 end, and the germline J gene fills in the rest. Germline CDR1 and CDR2: DFQATT and SNEGSKA (reference sequence). The CDR3 is 15 amino acids. V dropped 6 bases and J dropped 6; count of bases not matched to a gene: 9.

Turning to this clone: With the read ending 3 residues before the CDR3 end, the germline J gene is used to fill in that end. The chain joins TRBV27 to TRBJ2-7; a weak D match, TRBD2 (5 bases). V gave up 2 bases and J gave up 0 bases, with 14 bases separating them. The CDR3 totals 16 residues. Per germline, CDR1 MNHEY and CDR2 SMNVEV (reference sequence). CDR3 sequence reads: CASSLVADLRSYEQYF. CDR3 DNA, as far as it was read: TGTGCCAGCAGTTTAGTTGCGGACTTACGCTCCTACGAG.

As for this clone: The read comes to an end 3 residues before the CDR3 does, leaving the germline J gene to fill in the end. The V gene is TRBV7-3, the J gene TRBJ1-2, with TRBD1 matching over 7 bases. Looked up from germline, CDR1 is SGHTA and CDR2 is FQGTGA. The CDR3 totals 14 residues. Trimming removed 1 base from V and 6 bases from J; junction bases left unmatched: 5. CDR3 bases read: TGTGCCAGCAGCTTAATGGCAGGGGGAAATGGC. Translated, it gives CASSLMAGGNG. The full CDR3 reads CASSLMAGGNGYTF. Supplemented by reference TRBV7-3 and TRBJ1-2, the full variable domain reads GAGVSQTPSNKVTEKGKYVELRCDPISGHTALYWYRQSLGQGPEFLIYFQGTGAADDSGLPNDRFFAVRPEGSVSTLKIQRTERGDSAVYLCASSLMAGGNGYTFGSGTRLTVV.

A remark on this clone: The sequenced fragment ends 3 residues before the CDR3 boundary, so the rest is inferred from the germline J gene. The genes are TRBV20-1 and TRBJ1-5; 9 nucleotides align to TRBD1. The germline gives CDR1 DFQATT, CDR2 SNEGSKA (reference sequence). This CDR3 region has 17 residues. Germline trimming cut 6 bases from V and 1 base from J; bases unmatched to any gene: 13. The covered CDR3 bases are TGCAGTGCCGAGCCCCACAGGGGGCTCGTAAGCAATCAGCCC. It yields the protein CSAEPHRGLVSNQP. The entire CDR3 reads CSAEPHRGLVSNQPQHF.

A remark on this clone: The CDR3 end falls 3 residues outside the read, so it is completed with the germline J gene. This sequence joins TRBV20-1 and TRBJ2-7; 7 nucleotides line up with TRBD1. Looked up from germline, CDR1 is DFQATT and CDR2 is SNEGSKA (reference sequence). Trimming removed 0 bases from V and 1 base from J; junction bases left unmatched: 0. The CDR3 contains 13 residues. The DNA read from the CDR3 is TGCAGTGCTAGAGAGACAGGGTCCTACGAG. Translated: CSARETGSYE. The full CDR3 protein reads CSARETGSYEQYF.

Notes on this clone: The observed sequence ends 3 residues before the CDR3 terminus, with the missing tail filled in from the germline J gene. This rearrangement joins TRBV30 to TRBJ1-3, with no clear D. Germline-derived CDR1 and CDR2 are GTSNPN and SVGIG (reference sequence). Trimming cost V 1 base and J 2 bases, with 6 bases left between them. The CDR3 runs to 13 residues. The CDR3 reads CAWSEGTGNTIYF. The CDR3 DNA, read in part, is TGTGCCTGGAGTGAGGGTACTGGAAACACC.

For this clone: The read terminates 3 residues ahead of where the CDR3 ends, so the germline J gene completes it. V gene TRBV30 combines with J gene TRBJ2-1; D is tentatively TRBD1 or TRBD2 (5 bases each). V shed 2 bases and J shed 7 bases, with 24 bases lying between them. Germline V gives CDR1 GTSNPN, CDR2 SVGIG (reference sequence). This CDR3 has 17 amino acids. CDR3 amino acids: CAWSSWGTGSLRNEQFF. Partial CDR3 DNA: TGTGCCTGGAGTTCATGGGGCACGGGATCTCTACGGAATGAG.

Turning to this clone: From the germline J gene comes the end of the CDR3, since the read stops 3 residues before it. This chain uses TRBV5-1 with TRBJ2-1; D is ambiguous. Trimming took off 0 bases at V and 0 bases at J, with 4 bases between the two ends. The CDR3 length is 14 residues. The germline CDR1 and CDR2 sequences are SGHRS and YFSETQ. CDR3 bases read: TGCGCCAGCAGCTTGGGAGGCTCCTACAATGAG. Translating gives CASSLGGSYNE. The whole CDR3 protein reads CASSLGGSYNEQFF.